This T cell receptor (beta chain) was sequenced during a study of graft-versus-host responses after intestinal transplantation. As for this clone: Antigen specificity is unknown.

Notes on the study in general: Early after transplant, HvG clones declined as circulating GvH clones peaked. Allografts of one patient group, those with graft-donor T cell macrochimerism, had high graft-versus-host to host-versus-graft clonal ratios.

TCRdb keeps only in-frame clones here, not all; method: immunoSEQ multiplex PCR. Counted here are under 130,000 clones, 93% occurring once; the ten biggest clones make up more than 0.95%. Germline V gene lookup returns CDR1 SEHNR and CDR2 FQNEAQ (reference sequence). CDR3 size: 13 residues. V shed 1 base and J shed 6 bases, with 10 bases lying between them. The chain recombines TRBV7-9 with TRBJ2-7; D is unresolved. The specimen comprised unstimulated CD8+ T cells sorted from spleen or lymph node cells, sampled before intestinal transplant. The receptor was derived from a human donor who received an intestinal transplant. For the CDR3, the DNA is TGTGCCAGCAGCTTAGTCGTGGGTGGCGAGCAGTACTTC. Protein sequence: CASSLVVGGEQYF.